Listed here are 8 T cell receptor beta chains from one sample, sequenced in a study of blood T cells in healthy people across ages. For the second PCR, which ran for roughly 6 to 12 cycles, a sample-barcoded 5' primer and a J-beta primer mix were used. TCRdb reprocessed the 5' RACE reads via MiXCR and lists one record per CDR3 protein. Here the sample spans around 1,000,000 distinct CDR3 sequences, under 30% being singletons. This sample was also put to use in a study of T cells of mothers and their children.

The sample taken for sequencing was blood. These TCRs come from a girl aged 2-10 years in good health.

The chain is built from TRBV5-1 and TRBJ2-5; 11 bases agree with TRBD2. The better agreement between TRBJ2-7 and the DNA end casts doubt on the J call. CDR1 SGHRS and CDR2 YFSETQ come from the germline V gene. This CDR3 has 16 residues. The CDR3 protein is CASSLDPSGGTYEQYF. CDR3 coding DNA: TGCGCCAGCAGCTTGGATCCTAGCGGGGGGACCTACGAGCAGTACTTC.

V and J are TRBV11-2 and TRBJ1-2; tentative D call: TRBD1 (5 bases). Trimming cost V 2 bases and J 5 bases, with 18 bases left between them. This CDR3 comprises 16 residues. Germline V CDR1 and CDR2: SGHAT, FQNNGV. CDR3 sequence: CASSLTQGATPYGYTF. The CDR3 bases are TGTGCCAGCAGCTTAACTCAGGGTGCGACTCCTTATGGCTACACCTTC.

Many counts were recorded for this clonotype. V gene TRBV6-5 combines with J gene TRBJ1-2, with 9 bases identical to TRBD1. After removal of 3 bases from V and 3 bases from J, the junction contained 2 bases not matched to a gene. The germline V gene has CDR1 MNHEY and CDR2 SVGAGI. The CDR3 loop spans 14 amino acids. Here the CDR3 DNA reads TGTGCCAGCAGTTATGGACAGGGGCACTATGGCTACACCTTC. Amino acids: CASSYGQGHYGYTF.

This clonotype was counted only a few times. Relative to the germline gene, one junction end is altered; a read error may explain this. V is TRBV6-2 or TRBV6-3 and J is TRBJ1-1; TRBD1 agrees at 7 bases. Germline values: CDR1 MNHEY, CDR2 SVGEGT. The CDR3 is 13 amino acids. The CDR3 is CASNYTPDRDAFF. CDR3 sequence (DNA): TGTGCCAGCAATTACACCCCCGACAGGGATGCTTTCTTT.

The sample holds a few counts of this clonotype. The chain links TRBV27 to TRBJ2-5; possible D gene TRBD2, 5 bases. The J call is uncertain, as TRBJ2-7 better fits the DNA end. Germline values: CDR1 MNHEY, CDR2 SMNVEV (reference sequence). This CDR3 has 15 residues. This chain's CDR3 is CASSLSNPGNYEQYF. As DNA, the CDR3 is TGTGCCAGCAGTTTATCAAACCCCGGGAACTACGAGCAGTACTTC.

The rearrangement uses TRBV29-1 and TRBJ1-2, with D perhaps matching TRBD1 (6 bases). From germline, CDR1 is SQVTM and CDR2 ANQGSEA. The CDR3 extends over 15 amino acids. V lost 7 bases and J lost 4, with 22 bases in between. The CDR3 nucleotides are TGCAGCGATCGCCGGGACACCGGATTGGGCTATGGCTACACCTTC. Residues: CSDRRDTGLGYGYTF.

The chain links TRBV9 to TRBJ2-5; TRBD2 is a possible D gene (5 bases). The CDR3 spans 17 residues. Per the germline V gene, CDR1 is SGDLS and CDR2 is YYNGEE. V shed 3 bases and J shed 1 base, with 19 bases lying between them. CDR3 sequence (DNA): TGTGCCAGCAGCGAGGGCCTCGCAGCGGACCCCCAAGAGACCCAGTACTTC. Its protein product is CASSEGLAADPQETQYF.

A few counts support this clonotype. This CDR3 is CSARDQGAGEGSSYNEQFF. CDR3 sequence (DNA): TGCAGTGCTAGAGATCAGGGGGCGGGAGAGGGCAGCTCCTACAATGAGCAGTTCTTC. V is TRBV20-1 and J is TRBJ2-1; weak D call: TRBD1 (8 bases). The CDR3 spans 19 residues. The V gene lost 0 bases and the J gene lost 0 bases, with 21 bases spanning the gap. Germline lookup yields CDR1 DFQATT and CDR2 SNEGSKA (reference sequence).